Each of the 9 T cell receptor beta chains below was sequenced from the same sample in a study of Graves' ophthalmopathy and Graves' hyperthyroidism. Researchers took RNA transcripts and amplified TCR beta CDR3 regions from them. RT-PCR with HTBI primers came first, then second-round multiplex PCR. MiXCR, run by TCRdb on the multiplex PCR reads, gives a single entry per CDR3 protein. The sample holds roughly 500,000 distinct CDR3 sequences, approximately 15% seen once. The sequenced material came from blood. These receptors were collected from a woman aged 25 to 39 with Graves' ophthalmopathy.

This clonotype was seen ten or more times. The rearrangement uses TRBV5-1 and TRBJ1-2; 9 nucleotides line up with TRBD1. This CDR3 is 14 amino acids long. CDR1 SGHRS and CDR2 YFSETQ come from the germline V gene. Trimming cost V 3 bases and J 4 bases; bases outside gene matches: 4. This CDR3 is CASSSTGGVYGYTF. The CDR3 DNA reads TGCGCCAGCAGCTCTACAGGGGGCGTCTATGGCTACACCTTC.

CDR3 sequence (DNA): TGTGCTAGTGGTGAGGGACAGGGGGAAGGCGAGCAGTACTTC. Translating gives CASGEGQGEGEQYF. The chain recombines TRBV12-5 with TRBJ2-7; 11 nucleotides agree with TRBD1. This CDR3 comprises 14 residues. The J segment lost 6 bases and the V segment lost 5 bases, leaving 6 bases of the junction unmatched. The V gene's germline CDR1 is LGHNT and CDR2 FRNRAP.

This clonotype was recorded a few times. Sequence at one end of the junction differs from germline and may be a read error. This chain uses TRBV9 with TRBJ2-5, with D unresolved. The CDR3 extends over 13 amino acids. From germline, CDR1 is SGDLS and CDR2 YYNGEE. CDR3 sequence reads: CASSVGYQETKYF. The CDR3 nucleotides are TGTGCCAGCAGCGTAGGGTACCAAGAGACCAAGTACTTC.

This clonotype was seen a handful of times. The chain uses TRBV24-1 and TRBJ1-2; 7 positions agree with TRBD1. CDR1 and CDR2 (germline): KGHDR, SFDVKD. The ends lost 6 bases at V and 6 bases at J; junction bases unmatched: 6. The CDR3 is 13 amino acids. CDR3 in amino acids: CATSPEGADGYTF. The CDR3 DNA sequence: TGTGCCACCAGTCCCGAGGGGGCTGATGGCTACACCTTC.

In its sample, this clonotype was seen many times. The chain carries TRBV6-1 and TRBJ1-5; D remains unclear. This CDR3 is built from 15 residues. V was trimmed by 8 bases and J by 1 base, leaving 15 bases between them. The germline V gene encodes CDR1 MNHNS and CDR2 SASEGT. The CDR3 DNA sequence: TGTGCCAGCTCAGAAGGGTTCCGGAGCAATCAGCCCCAGCATTTT. Its translation is CASSEGFRSNQPQHF.

Ten or more counts support this clonotype. The gene calls are TRBV24-1 and TRBJ2-7; 8 bases are a match to TRBD1. CDR3 length equals 17 residues. Unmatched junction bases numbered 11, after V lost 3 bases and J lost 2 bases. Germline CDR1 reads KGHDR; CDR2 reads SFDVKD. Here the CDR3 reads CATSDPWQGQETYEQYF. The CDR3 DNA sequence: TGTGCCACCAGTGATCCCTGGCAGGGACAGGAAACCTACGAGCAGTACTTC.

This clonotype turned up a few times. The rearrangement uses TRBV27 and TRBJ2-5; 13 nucleotides line up with TRBD2. The length of the CDR3 is 15 residues. The V gene end was trimmed by 2 bases and the J gene end by 6 bases; junction bases not matched to a gene: 3. Germline assignment: CDR1 MNHEY and CDR2 SMNVEV (reference sequence). The CDR3 sequence: CASSLTGLAGQTQYF. For the CDR3, the DNA is TGTGCCAGCAGTTTAACGGGACTAGCGGGACAGACCCAGTACTTC.

For the CDR3, the DNA is TGTGCCAGCAGCTTCGGGGACAGGGGGGACGGGGGTGAAAAACTGTTTTTT. It translates to CASSFGDRGDGGEKLFF. The chain has TRBV5-6 and TRBJ1-4; 11 bases match TRBD1. CDR3 length: 17 amino acids. CDR1 is SGHDT, CDR2 YYEEEE, per germline. Trimming removed 2 bases from V and 7 bases from J; junction bases left unmatched: 10.

The chain carries TRBV7-2 and TRBJ1-1; D perhaps matches TRBD1 (6 bases). From germline, CDR1 is SGHTA and CDR2 FQGNSA. The V end lost 5 bases, the J end lost 7 bases, and 14 bases lay between the germline ends. This CDR3 is 13 amino acids long. The CDR3 DNA reads TGTGCCAGCAGCCCTCGGGGGCGCAATGAAGCTTTCTTT. It codes for CASSPRGRNEAFF. The whole variable domain, remainder taken from reference TRBV7-2 and TRBJ1-1, is GAGVSQSPSNKVTEKGKDVELRCDPISGHTALYWYRQSLGQGLEFLIYFQGNSAPDKSGLPSDRFSAERTGGSVSTLTIQRTQQEDSAVYLCASSPRGRNEAFFGQGTRLTVV.